These 29 T cell receptor beta chains were sequenced from one sample in a study of blood T cell repertoires in COVID-19. Assay: immunoSEQ multiplex PCR; the TCRdb copy retains only in-frame clones and omits some. This repertoire shows 250,000 to 300,000 clones, over 70% found once; its top ten account for roughly 1.6%. The sequenced material came from peripheral blood. The receptors here all came from a woman aged 40 to 55 who had recovered from COVID-19.

This clone appeared a single time. V gene TRBV5-8 combines with J gene TRBJ2-7; 10 nucleotides agree with TRBD1. The CDR3 has 14 amino acids. The germline gives CDR1 SGHTS, CDR2 YDEGEE. V gave up 5 bases and J gave up 3 bases; unmatched junction bases: 5. DNA for the CDR3: TGTGCCAGCAGACCGGGACAGGGGAGCTACGAGCAGTACTTC. It is translated as CASRPGQGSYEQYF.

The V gene is TRBV19, the J gene TRBJ1-5; 9 nucleotides agree with TRBD1. Per the germline V gene, CDR1 is LNHDA and CDR2 is SQIVND (reference sequence). Losses at the gene ends were 4 bases for V and 0 bases for J; bases not matched to a gene: 4. CDR3 length equals 16 residues. CDR3 DNA: TGTGCCAGTAGTAACGGACAGGGGTCTAGCAATCAGCCCCAGCATTTT. Protein: CASSNGQGSSNQPQHF.

This clone was detected only once. V is TRBV6-5 and J is TRBJ1-5; D gene uncertain. Germline lookup yields CDR1 MNHEY and CDR2 SVGAGI. This CDR3 is 15 amino acids long. Trimming left V 6 bases short and J 4 bases short, with 16 bases between. CDR3 in DNA: TGTGCCAGCAGGAGGGCCGGTCACCCAAATCAGCCCCAGCATTTT. As protein: CASRRAGHPNQPQHF.

The chain combines TRBV12-5 with TRBJ2-1; TRBD2 aligns across 14 bases. CDR1 LGHNT and CDR2 FRNRAP come from the germline V gene. This CDR3 has 15 residues. Germline trimming cut 6 bases from V and 8 bases from J; bases unmatched to any gene: 6. The CDR3 nucleotides read TGTGCTAGTGGCTCGGGACTAGCGGGGGCCGATGAGCAGTTCTTC. Its translation is CASGSGLAGADEQFF.

The rearrangement links TRBV6-5 to TRBJ1-2, with 9 bases identical to TRBD1. This CDR3 spans 13 amino acids. CDR1 is MNHEY and CDR2 is SVGAGI in the germline V gene. Trimming removed 6 bases from V and 8 bases from J; junction bases left unmatched: 7. CDR3 DNA sequence: TGTGCCAGCAGGCAGCCGACAGGGGGAGGCTACACCTTC. Its protein is CASRQPTGGGYTF.

The chain joins TRBV7-3 to TRBJ2-5; D is perhaps TRBD1 (5 bases). Germline values: CDR1 SGHTA, CDR2 FQGTGA. V was clipped by 4 bases and J by 2 bases, with 8 bases between them. The CDR3 loop spans 13 amino acids. The DNA of the CDR3 is TGTGCCAGCAGCTCCAGACAGCAAGAGACCCAGTACTTC. It yields the protein CASSSRQQETQYF.

This chain connects TRBV6-2 or TRBV6-3 to TRBJ1-2, with TRBD1 identical over 9 bases. The V gene end was trimmed by 5 bases and the J gene end by 5 bases; junction bases not matched to a gene: 21. The germline V gene has CDR1 MNHEY and CDR2 SVGEGT. The CDR3 has 19 residues. Here the CDR3 reads CASSPDKRTYRGRRYGYTF. For the CDR3, the DNA is TGTGCCAGCAGTCCGGACAAAAGAACCTACAGGGGGCGTCGTTATGGCTACACCTTC.

CDR3 bases: TGCGCCAGCAGCTTTGTCGGTAAAGAGACCCAGTACTTC. Its protein product is CASSFVGKETQYF. The rearrangement uses TRBV5-1 and TRBJ2-5; no definite D call. This CDR3 has 13 residues. Germline values: CDR1 SGHRS, CDR2 YFSETQ. With 2 bases removed from V and 3 bases from J, the gap between germline ends came to 8 bases.

This chain uses TRBV4-3 with TRBJ1-6; TRBD1 agrees at 11 bases. CDR3 size: 18 residues. CDR1 LGHNA and CDR2 YSLEER come from the germline V gene. Trimming cost V 3 bases and J 6 bases; bases outside gene matches: 10. The CDR3 nucleotides are TGCGCCAGCAGCCAGATCCGGGACAGGGGGTTCGGTAATTCACCCCTCCACTTT. This gives the protein CASSQIRDRGFGNSPLHF.

With regard to this clone: This specimen includes other DNA sequences encoding the same CDR3. This rearrangement joins TRBV7-9 to TRBJ1-3; D might be TRBD1 (5 bases). This CDR3 has 16 amino acids. Between the trimmed V and J ends, which lost 5 bases and 4 bases, there was a span of 18 bases. The germline CDR1 and CDR2 sequences are SEHNR and FQNEAQ (reference sequence). CDR3: CASSVPQGASGNTIYF. CDR3 in DNA: TGTGCCAGCAGCGTACCACAAGGGGCTTCCGGAAACACCATATATTTT.

CDR3: CASSQGIQGAEKLFF. Here the CDR3 DNA reads TGCGCCAGCAGCCAAGGGATACAGGGGGCTGAAAAACTGTTTTTT. The V and J genes are TRBV4-3 and TRBJ1-4, with 9 bases matching TRBD1. The CDR3 is 15 residues long. Germline V gene sequence: CDR1 LGHNA, CDR2 YSLEER. The J segment lost 7 bases and the V segment lost 1 base, leaving 4 bases of the junction unmatched.

The J gene is TRBJ1-3, the V gene TRBV11-2; a possible D gene is TRBD1 (6 bases). This CDR3 spans 14 amino acids. The germline V gene has CDR1 SGHAT and CDR2 FQNNGV. V gave up 1 base and J gave up 9 bases, with 13 bases separating them. The CDR3 spells CASSLGYDRTTIYF. Written as DNA, the CDR3 is TGTGCCAGCAGCTTAGGGTATGACAGGACCACCATATATTTT.

This clone appeared once. This chain uses TRBV6-5 with TRBJ2-7; D is possibly TRBD2 (6 bases). V dropped 8 bases and J dropped 5 bases, with 19 bases sitting between them. CDR1 and CDR2 from the germline V gene are MNHEY and SVGAGI. CDR3 length: 14 amino acids. In nucleotides, the CDR3 is TGTGCCAGCGCCCCCACGGCGGGGTCCCACGAGCAGTACTTC. This translates into CASAPTAGSHEQYF.

This chain connects TRBV7-3 to TRBJ2-5; TRBD2 matches at 9 bases. Trimming took 5 bases from V and 5 from J; bases not matched to a gene: 15. There are 17 residues in the CDR3. Germline CDR1 is SGHTA and CDR2 is FQGTGA. CDR3 DNA sequence: TGTGCCAGCAGCCCGGGCGGGCGTAGCGGGGGCCGGGAGACCCAGTACTTC. As protein: CASSPGGRSGGRETQYF. Based on the CDR3 plus reference TRBV7-3 and TRBJ2-5, the full variable domain is GAGVSQTPSNKVTEKGKYVELRCDPISGHTALYWYRQSLGQGPEFLIYFQGTGAADDSGLPNDRFFAVRPEGSVSTLKIQRTERGDSAVYLCASSPGGRSGGRETQYFGPGTRLLVL.

CDR3 residues: CASSDRGRFGNTIYF. CDR3 in DNA: TGTGCCAGCAGTGACAGGGGAAGGTTTGGAAACACCATATATTTT. This rearrangement joins TRBV6-1 to TRBJ1-3, with D tentatively TRBD1 (6 bases). Germline V gives CDR1 MNHNS, CDR2 SASEGT. The CDR3 has 15 amino acids. Trimming took 3 bases from V and 3 from J, leaving 12 bases between them.

V is TRBV7-2 and J is TRBJ2-3; TRBD1 is a possible D gene (8 bases). This CDR3 region has 15 residues. V lost 4 bases and J 0 bases, leaving 11 bases between the germline ends. The germline V gene encodes CDR1 SGHTA and CDR2 FQGNSA. The CDR3 here is CASSYRGGSTDTQYF. Written as DNA, the CDR3 is TGTGCCAGCAGCTACAGGGGGGGGAGCACAGATACGCAGTATTTT.

The V call is TRBV12-5, the J call TRBJ1-1; 10 bases match TRBD1. This CDR3 comprises 14 residues. The V and J ends lost 1 base and 6 bases, in that order; junction bases with no gene match: 2. Germline loops: CDR1 LGHNT, CDR2 FRNRAP. CDR3 sequence: CASGLAGTGAEAFF. Written as DNA, the CDR3 is TGTGCTAGTGGTTTGGCCGGGACAGGGGCTGAAGCTTTCTTT.

This chain uses TRBV19 with TRBJ1-2, with 7 bases that match TRBD1. V was clipped by 2 bases and J by 7 bases; unmatched bases: 7. This CDR3 is 14 amino acids long. Germline assignment: CDR1 LNHDA and CDR2 SQIVND (reference sequence). The CDR3 reads CASSINRGGGGYTF. In DNA, the CDR3 is TGTGCCAGTAGTATAAACAGGGGAGGAGGTGGCTACACCTTC.

This chain joins TRBV9 and TRBJ1-4; TRBD1 might be the D (5 bases). Trimming removed 5 bases from V and 8 bases from J, with 19 bases in between. This CDR3 spans 15 amino acids. Germline CDR1 and CDR2: SGDLS and YYNGEE. As DNA, the CDR3 is TGTGCCAGCAGTTTTCAGGGAGGGGCGCGAGAAAAACTGTTTTTT. Translating gives CASSFQGGAREKLFF.

The rearrangement joins TRBV10-1 to TRBJ2-7, with 9 bases aligning to TRBD2. Germline lookup yields CDR1 WNHNN and CDR2 SYGVQD (reference sequence). J was trimmed by 6 bases and V by 5 bases; bases with no gene match: 11. This CDR3 region has 15 residues. The CDR3, as DNA: TGCGCCAGCAGTTTTCGAGCGGGGGGATCCGGCGAGCAGTACTTC. This gives the protein CASSFRAGGSGEQYF.

The V gene is TRBV30, the J gene TRBJ1-3, with D possibly TRBD1 on 5 matching bases. Germline CDR1 reads GTSNPN; CDR2 reads SVGIG (reference sequence). Trimming cost V 4 bases and J 0 bases, with 16 bases left between them. The CDR3 loop spans 16 amino acids. CDR3 nucleotide sequence: TGTGCCTGGACCCCAGGTGTGGGGGGCTCTGGAAACACCATATATTTT. This encodes CAWTPGVGGSGNTIYF.

This chain connects TRBV6-2 or TRBV6-3 to TRBJ1-6, with 10 bases aligning to TRBD1. There are 14 residues in the CDR3. Germline CDR1 and CDR2: MNHEY and SVGEGT. Germline trimming cut 4 bases from V and 7 bases from J; bases unmatched to any gene: 1. The CDR3 spells CASSWTGGNSPLHF. CDR3 in DNA: TGTGCCAGCAGTTGGACAGGGGGAAATTCACCCCTCCACTTT.

J is TRBJ2-1 and V is TRBV11-3, with 11 positions matching TRBD2. V lost 5 bases and J lost 8; bases outside the gene matches: 14. The CDR3 covers 17 residues. Germline V CDR1 and CDR2: SGHNT, YENEEA. CDR3 nucleotides: TGTGCCAGCAGCCGACTACTCGGTAGCGGGGGGGCGGATGAGCAGTTCTTC. Its protein is CASSRLLGSGGADEQFF.

The chain has TRBV7-9 and TRBJ1-1, with D possibly being TRBD1 (6 bases). The CDR3 spans 16 residues. The germline CDR1 and CDR2 sequences are SEHNR and FQNEAQ (reference sequence). Trimming cost V 6 bases and J 4 bases, with 21 bases left between them. CDR3 protein: CASREIYTGIATEAFF. The DNA for the CDR3 is TGTGCCAGCAGAGAGATATACACAGGGATAGCCACTGAAGCTTTCTTT.

For this clone: One base away lies a much larger clone, so this may be a sequencing read error. CDR3 residues: CASRTGYTEAFF. CDR3 nucleotides: TGTGCCAGCAGGACAGGGTACACTGAAGCTTTCTTT. The rearrangement uses TRBV6-5 and TRBJ1-1, with 7 bases aligning to TRBD1. The V gene end was trimmed by 6 bases and the J gene end by 3 bases; junction bases not matched to a gene: 1. The CDR3 runs to 12 residues. The germline gives CDR1 MNHEY, CDR2 SVGAGI.

The V and J genes are TRBV2 and TRBJ1-6, with D unclear. This CDR3 is built from 15 residues. Trimming pared 8 bases from V and 5 bases from J, leaving 16 bases between. Germline values: CDR1 SNHLY, CDR2 FYNNEI. CDR3 coding DNA: TGTGCCAGCTCTATTAACGTACCCAATAATTCACCCCTCCACTTT. Translated, it gives CASSINVPNNSPLHF. The full variable domain, in which reference TRBV2 and TRBJ1-6 provide the parts outside the CDR3, is EPEVTQTPSHQVTQMGQEVILRCVPISNHLYFYWYRQILGQKVEFLVSFYNNEISEKSEIFDDQFSVERPDGSNFTLKIRSTKLEDSAMYFCASSINVPNNSPLHFGNGTRLTVT.

The CDR3 here is CASSLGHLSYNEQFF. CDR3 DNA: TGTGCCAGCAGCTTAGGACACCTCTCCTACAATGAGCAGTTCTTC. V gene TRBV7-2 combines with J gene TRBJ2-1; D not resolved. Germline assignment: CDR1 SGHTA and CDR2 FQGNSA. Trimming removed 1 base at V and 0 bases at J, with 7 bases between. The CDR3 loop spans 15 amino acids.

CDR3 in amino acids: CASSLPGQGFNTEAFF. Here the CDR3 DNA reads TGCGCCAGCAGCTTGCCGGGACAGGGGTTTAACACTGAAGCTTTCTTT. The chain employs TRBV5-1 and TRBJ1-1, with 10 bases aligning to TRBD1. The CDR3 has 16 residues. With V trimmed by 1 base and J by 2 bases, 5 bases remained unmatched. CDR1 is SGHRS, CDR2 YFSETQ, per germline.

This chain joins TRBV6-5 and TRBJ2-3; 9 bases match TRBD1. The CDR3 has 16 residues. V shed 2 bases, J shed 3 bases, and the junction held 6 bases outside the gene matches. CDR1 and CDR2 (germline): MNHEY, SVGAGI. This CDR3 is CASSYTFGQGTDTQYF. The CDR3 DNA reads as TGTGCCAGCAGTTACACCTTCGGACAGGGGACAGATACGCAGTATTTT.